The text below deals with one T cell receptor beta chain. The target antigen is unknown. This entry is derived from a study of T-cell memory formation after mild COVID-19. Findings of the study overall: Researchers could not confirm that second-wave clones peaking on day 37 targeted SARS-CoV-2. Most CD4+ clones that shrank were in CM and EM, while CD8+ ones turned up in EMRA. Pre-infection memory held some responding clones, suggesting pre-existing cross-reactive T cells responded.

Researchers used 5'RACE with constant-segment primers to make TCR alpha and TCR beta cDNA libraries that carry sample barcodes and UMIs. TCRdb itself ran the 5' RACE reads through MiXCR, one entry per CDR3 protein. The data contain about 270,000 distinct CDR3 sequences, over 15% of them singletons. V dropped 5 bases and J dropped 9 bases, with 14 bases sitting between them. Per the germline V gene, CDR1 is SGHTA and CDR2 is FQGNSA. The CDR3 runs 14 residues. Sequenced: PBMCs or a T cell subset sorted from them (not recorded which). This clonotype was obtained from a man between 18 and 35 years old who had mild COVID-19 (a few samples of this study predate the infection). Cell type and time point are not known. The chain uses TRBV7-2 and TRBJ1-6; D is uncertain. CDR3 bases: TGTGCCAGCAGCCTCTCGCAAGGGATTTCACCCCTCCACTTT. This translates into CASSLSQGISPLHF.